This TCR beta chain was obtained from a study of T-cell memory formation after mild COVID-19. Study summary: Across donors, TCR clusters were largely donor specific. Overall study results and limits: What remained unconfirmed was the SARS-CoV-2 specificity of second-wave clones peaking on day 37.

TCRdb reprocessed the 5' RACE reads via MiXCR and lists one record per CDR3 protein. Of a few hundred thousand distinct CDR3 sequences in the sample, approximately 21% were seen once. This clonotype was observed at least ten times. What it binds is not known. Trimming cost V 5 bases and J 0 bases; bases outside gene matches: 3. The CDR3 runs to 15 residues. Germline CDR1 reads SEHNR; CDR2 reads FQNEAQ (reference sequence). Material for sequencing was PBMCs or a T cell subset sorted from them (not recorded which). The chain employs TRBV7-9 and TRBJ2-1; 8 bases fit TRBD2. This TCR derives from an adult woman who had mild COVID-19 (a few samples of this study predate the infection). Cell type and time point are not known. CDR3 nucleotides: TGTGCCAGCAGCGTGAGCGGGAGCTCCTACAATGAGCAGTTCTTC. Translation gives CASSVSGSSYNEQFF.